This T cell receptor beta chain was sequenced in a study of T cell repertoires in cytomegalovirus infection. Study-wide context: Well-studied HLA-B-restricted epitopes and recently identified HLA-C-restricted epitopes of CMV were both used in the study. Evidence of both CMV infection and a matching HLA type came from public TCR beta signatures.

The CDR3 length is 13 residues. The V end lost 5 bases, the J end lost 3 bases, and 11 bases lay between the germline ends. Germline V gives CDR1 MNHEY, CDR2 SMNVEV (reference sequence). Findings and caveats of the study: Identification of carriers of CMV plus the relevant HLA was performed using cumulative public TCR beta family frequency. HLA-C-restricted, CMV-specific TCR beta clonotypes were dominant ex vivo.

Using its own MiXCR run on the reads, TCRdb lists one record per CDR3 protein. The table lists about 890,000 distinct CDR3 sequences, approximately 31% of them singletons, with about an eighth in the top ten. This clonotype was picked up a small number of times. Its antigen is still unknown. Material: cultured CD8+ T cells from PBMCs, obtained from culture after CMV antigen stimulation. The sequence was collected from a human donor in good health (CMV status not recorded). Some clones in this sample may be carry-over from other donors' samples. The chain has TRBV27 and TRBJ2-7, with D hard to call. The CDR3 bases are TGTGCCAGCAGTCCCGGCCTTTTCTACGAGCAGTACTTC. Translation: CASSPGLFYEQYF.